The source of this T cell receptor (beta chain) is a study of T-cell memory formation after mild COVID-19. J was trimmed by 4 bases and V by 0 bases; bases with no gene match: 2. The CDR3 is 15 residues long. Germline V gene lookup returns CDR1 MNHEY and CDR2 SVGAGI. One entry per CDR3 protein, called by TCRdb with MiXCR from the 5' RACE reads. This repertoire shows some 440,000 distinct CDR3 sequences, around 25% found once; its top ten account for 12%. This clonotype came up once. The receptor was isolated from an adult woman who had mild COVID-19 (a few samples of this study predate the infection). Cell type and time point are not known. The rearrangement joins TRBV6-5 to TRBJ1-5; 8 bases fit TRBD1. The source material was PBMCs or a T cell subset sorted from them (not recorded which). The DNA of the CDR3 is TGTGCCAGCAGTTACTCTAGACAGGGGAATCAGCCCCAGCATTTT. It yields the protein CASSYSRQGNQPQHF.